What follows are 25 T cell receptor beta chains derived from one specimen sequenced in a study of shared clonotypes between healthy human individuals (TCRdb year 2020). The library was built by means of the immunoSEQ multiplex PCR assay. The source is immuneACCESS, and TCRdb retained only in-frame sequences with V and J called. Part of the clones is not carried over; for the studies checked, unresolved V genes explain less than half of this, and the remainder is unexplained. The sample contains hundreds of thousands of clones, less than 80% of them found a single time. The ten largest account for roughly 1.9% of the sample. Sequencing was done on a sample of memory CD4+ T cells sorted from blood. The cell subset or site label here, explained by the study, means: CD45RA-negative fraction. Receptors originate from a woman in her twenties or thirties in good health.

This clone came up a few times. V and J are TRBV4-1 and TRBJ2-7, with D possibly matching TRBD2 (5 bases). From germline, CDR1 is MGHRA and CDR2 YSYEKL. The CDR3 is 15 amino acids. V was clipped by 4 bases and J by 3 bases, with 16 bases between them. This CDR3 is CASSPEAAPIYEQYF. The CDR3 DNA reads as TGCGCCAGCAGCCCGGAGGCGGCGCCTATCTACGAGCAGTACTTC.

The V call is TRBV28, the J call TRBJ1-2, with D tentatively TRBD1 (6 bases). The CDR3 extends over 13 amino acids. CDR1 MDHEN and CDR2 SYDVKM come from the germline V gene. Trimming took 6 bases from V and 8 from J, leaving 16 bases between them. The CDR3 region is CASSEPQGRGYTF. CDR3 nucleotide sequence: TGTGCCAGCAGCGAGCCACAGGGTAGAGGCTACACCTTC.

This chain connects TRBV2 to TRBJ2-5; perhaps TRBD1 as D (6 bases). CDR3 length: 15 amino acids. The germline V gene has CDR1 SNHLY and CDR2 FYNNEI. Trimming shortened V by 5 bases and J by 4 bases, and 17 bases separated the two germline ends. The CDR3 sequence is CASSRNPTGRETQYF. CDR3 bases: TGTGCCAGCAGTAGGAACCCCACAGGGCGAGAGACCCAGTACTTC.

The rearrangement uses TRBV6-1 and TRBJ1-5; D is unclear. Germline CDR1 MNHNS, CDR2 SASEGT. Trimming stripped 7 bases from V and 2 bases from J, with 6 bases between. The CDR3 has 12 residues. The CDR3 DNA sequence: TGTGCCAGCAACCTCGGCAATCAGCCCCAGCATTTT. It translates to CASNLGNQPQHF.

The CDR3 sequence is CASSLQPSTAGTQYF. The CDR3 nucleotides read TGCGCCAGCAGCCTTCAACCCAGTACGGCTGGGACCCAGTACTTC. V gene TRBV5-1 combines with J gene TRBJ2-5, with D hard to call. From germline, CDR1 is SGHRS and CDR2 YFSETQ. The CDR3 extends over 15 amino acids. With 4 bases removed from V and 7 bases from J, the gap between germline ends came to 20 bases.

J is TRBJ2-3 and V is TRBV15; D unresolved. The V end lost 9 bases, the J end lost 3 bases, and 19 bases lay between the germline ends. Germline V gene sequence: CDR1 LNHNV, CDR2 YYDKDF (reference sequence). This CDR3 is built from 15 residues. CDR3 sequence reads: CATEDTHGPTDTQYF. The CDR3 DNA is TGTGCCACAGAAGACACCCACGGGCCTACAGATACGCAGTATTTT.

The chain combines TRBV5-1 with TRBJ1-3; 7 nucleotides line up with TRBD1. Germline values: CDR1 SGHRS, CDR2 YFSETQ. The J segment lost 0 bases and the V segment lost 4 bases, leaving 4 bases of the junction unmatched. The CDR3 is made up of 15 amino acids. This chain's CDR3 is CASSRGQNSGNTIYF. DNA for the CDR3: TGCGCCAGCAGCCGGGGACAGAACTCTGGAAACACCATATATTTT.

This clone turned up a few times. The gene calls are TRBV2 and TRBJ2-1; 9 bases line up with TRBD2. CDR1 and CDR2 from the germline V gene are SNHLY and FYNNEI. V shed 5 bases and J 0 bases; nucleotides not matched to a gene: 2. The CDR3 consists of 15 residues. The CDR3 nucleotides are TGTGCCAGCAGTCCTAGCGGGAACTCCTACAATGAGCAGTTCTTC. This translates into CASSPSGNSYNEQFF.

The chain has TRBV10-1 and TRBJ1-2, with unresolved D. The CDR3 contains 13 residues. The germline V gene encodes CDR1 WNHNN and CDR2 SYGVQD (reference sequence). Trimming left V 4 bases short and J 4 bases short, with 10 bases between. The CDR3 DNA reads TGCGCCAGCAGTGGAGGGAATCGCTATGGCTACACCTTC. This translates into CASSGGNRYGYTF.

V usage is TRBV18 and J usage is TRBJ2-5; 9 nucleotides agree with TRBD1. The CDR3 length is 18 residues. Trimming cost V 3 bases and J 0 bases; bases outside gene matches: 11. Looked up from germline, CDR1 is KGHSH and CDR2 is LQKENI. CDR3 coding DNA: TGTGCCAGCTCACCGGGGACAGGGACGGATTGGTACCAAGAGACCCAGTACTTC. Translated: CASSPGTGTDWYQETQYF.

The chain has TRBV5-3 and TRBJ2-7; D gene unclear. TRBV5-3 has ORF status, its function being uncertain. Trimming removed 10 bases at V and 2 bases at J, with 10 bases between. This CDR3 region has 11 residues. The CDR3 protein is CAPPGPYEQYF. The CDR3 DNA reads TGTGCCCCTCCCGGGCCCTACGAGCAGTACTTC.

This chain connects TRBV6-6 to TRBJ1-2; 7 bases match TRBD1. Germline CDR1 reads MNHNY; CDR2 reads SVGAGI (reference sequence). The CDR3 is 15 amino acids. Trimming removed 6 bases from V and 3 bases from J; junction bases left unmatched: 10. Here the CDR3 reads CASRPGQNYDYGYTF. In nucleotides, the CDR3 is TGTGCCAGCAGACCGGGACAGAACTACGACTATGGCTACACCTTC.

The chain uses TRBV2 and TRBJ1-2; 7 nucleotides align to TRBD1. J lost 1 base, V lost 7 bases, and 9 bases had no gene match. CDR3 length: 15 amino acids. The germline V gene has CDR1 SNHLY and CDR2 FYNNEI. The CDR3 region has the DNA TGTGCCAGCATTATGCAGGGGGGAGTTAACTATGGCTACACCTTC. Amino acids: CASIMQGGVNYGYTF.

This chain links TRBV11-3 with TRBJ2-5; TRBD1 matches at 10 bases. This CDR3 is built from 17 residues. Per germline, CDR1 SGHNT and CDR2 YENEEA. The V gene end was trimmed by 4 bases and the J gene end by 4 bases; junction bases not matched to a gene: 12. CDR3 amino acids: CASSSGTGVMETETQYF. The CDR3 DNA reads as TGTGCCAGCAGCTCTGGGACAGGGGTAATGGAGACAGAGACCCAGTACTTC.

The chain employs TRBV6-5 and TRBJ1-4; D gene ambiguous. This CDR3 is built from 13 residues. Germline V gene data show CDR1 as MNHEY and CDR2 as SVGAGI. V was trimmed by 4 bases and J by 4 bases, leaving 7 bases between them. The CDR3 spells CASSSTYNEKLFF. The CDR3 coding sequence is TGTGCCAGCAGTTCTACATATAATGAAAAACTGTTTTTT.

CDR3 protein: CASSSPGYTGELFF. In DNA, the CDR3 is TGCGCCAGCAGCTCGCCAGGGTACACCGGGGAGCTGTTTTTT. The chain carries TRBV5-1 and TRBJ2-2; a weak D match, TRBD1 (5 bases). The V and J ends lost 3 bases and 3 bases respectively, with 9 bases between them. This CDR3 has 14 residues. CDR1 is SGHRS and CDR2 is YFSETQ in the germline V gene. Using reference TRBV5-1 and TRBJ2-2 for the parts outside the CDR3, the full variable domain is KAGVTQTPRYLIKTRGQQVTLSCSPISGHRSVSWYQQTPGQGLQFLFEYFSETQRNKGNFPGRFSGRQFSNSRSEMNVSTLELGDSALYLCASSSPGYTGELFFGEGSRLTVL.

The rearrangement uses TRBV5-1 and TRBJ2-2; 9 positions agree with TRBD2. Germline assignment: CDR1 SGHRS and CDR2 YFSETQ. Unmatched junction bases numbered 12, after V lost 7 bases and J lost 5 bases. This CDR3 is built from 16 residues. The CDR3 region is CASGELAGRKTGELFF. In DNA, the CDR3 is TGCGCCAGCGGGGAGCTAGCGGGAAGGAAGACCGGGGAGCTGTTTTTT.

V and J are TRBV11-2 and TRBJ2-7, with D possibly TRBD1 on 5 matching bases. Trimming pared 1 base from V and 2 bases from J, leaving 15 bases between. The CDR3 sequence is 16 residues long. Per germline, CDR1 SGHAT and CDR2 FQNNGV. The CDR3 DNA reads as TGTGCCAGCAGCTTAGGTAGGGTCCAGGGCCCCTACGAGCAGTACTTC. It encodes CASSLGRVQGPYEQYF.

This clone was observed a few times. The CDR3 nucleotides read TGCGCCAGCAGTGAGTCGATCGTAGGGATTGAGCAGTTCTTC. Translated: CASSESIVGIEQFF. This rearrangement joins TRBV10-2 to TRBJ2-1; the D is unclear. V was cut by 0 bases and J by 9 bases, with 12 bases left in between. Germline V CDR1 and CDR2: WSHSY, SAAADI. This CDR3 contains 14 residues.

This clone has a single count. This chain links TRBV5-1 with TRBJ2-1, with D perhaps TRBD2 (6 bases). Per the germline V gene, CDR1 is SGHRS and CDR2 is YFSETQ. CDR3 length: 16 residues. The ends were cut back, 4 bases at V and 8 bases at J, with 22 bases in the middle. The CDR3 reads CASSPIYGTFADEQFF. The CDR3 region has the DNA TGCGCCAGCAGCCCTATTTATGGGACTTTTGCGGATGAGCAGTTCTTC.

This chain links TRBV7-2 with TRBJ2-1; D is unclear. The V and J ends lost 5 bases and 0 bases respectively, with 8 bases between them. CDR1 and CDR2 from the germline V gene are SGHTA and FQGNSA. There are 14 residues in the CDR3. This chain's CDR3 is CASSVDSSYNEQFF. DNA of the CDR3: TGTGCCAGCAGCGTCGACTCCTCCTACAATGAGCAGTTCTTC.

The V call is TRBV5-6, the J call TRBJ1-2; 9 positions match TRBD1. Germline V CDR1 and CDR2: SGHDT, YYEEEE. V lost 6 bases to trimming and J lost 6 bases; unmatched junction nucleotides: 12. This CDR3 contains 15 residues. The CDR3 region is CASNLQGASLDGYTF. The CDR3 nucleotides read TGTGCCAGCAATTTACAGGGGGCGTCTCTCGATGGCTACACCTTC.

The chain combines TRBV29-1 with TRBJ1-5, with D hard to call. The germline V and J ends were trimmed by 4 bases and 0 bases, with 10 bases remaining between them. Germline lookup yields CDR1 SQVTM and CDR2 ANQGSEA. The CDR3 runs to 14 residues. CDR3 loop: CSVALQNSNQPQHF. DNA of the CDR3: TGCAGCGTTGCGTTGCAGAATAGCAATCAGCCCCAGCATTTT.

V is TRBV14 and J is TRBJ2-2, with a weak D call TRBD2 (6 bases). There are 17 residues in the CDR3. The germline V gene has CDR1 SGHDN and CDR2 FVKESK. Trimming took off 0 bases at V and 7 bases at J, with 18 bases between the two ends. CDR3 region: CASSQDLAGRLIGELFF. In nucleotides, the CDR3 is TGTGCCAGCAGCCAAGATCTCGCGGGAAGACTTATCGGGGAGCTGTTTTTT.

This chain connects TRBV6-5 to TRBJ1-2, with D unclear. Germline CDR1 MNHEY, CDR2 SVGAGI. Trimming removed 7 bases from V and 4 bases from J, with 19 bases in between. The CDR3 contains 15 residues. The DNA of the CDR3 is TGTGCCAGCATTGCCCTTCCTCGGTGGGGCTATGGCTACACCTTC. It encodes CASIALPRWGYGYTF.